The text below deals with one T cell receptor beta chain. Antigen unknown. The CDR3 runs 14 residues. Trimming removed 3 bases from V and 4 bases from J, with 11 bases in between. Germline CDR1 KGHSH, CDR2 LQKENI. This sample was included in a study of shared clonotypes between healthy human individuals. Study overall: The donor pool was made up of a couple of women and three men aged 18 to 49.

Whole-study findings and limits: Clonotypes that were shared across a handful of donors made up approximately 5% of naive CD4 clonotypes. At large depth, rarefaction still showed sorted-subset sequencing to be incomplete.

Investigators spread the genomic DNA of each subset evenly over several immunoSEQ plates. Measured with immunoSEQ multiplex PCR; TCRdb has only the in-frame clones, and not every one. The data hold approximately 1,500,000 clones, with approximately 97% observed a single time. The chain joins TRBV18 to TRBJ2-3; D is uncertain. Sequences were obtained from naive CD4+ T cells sorted from blood. Subset: CD45RA+ positively selected. This receptor was identified in a young man in good health. The DNA of the CDR3 is TGTGCCAGCTCACCCACACACGCCGCAGATACGCAGTATTTT. Translated: CASSPTHAADTQYF.